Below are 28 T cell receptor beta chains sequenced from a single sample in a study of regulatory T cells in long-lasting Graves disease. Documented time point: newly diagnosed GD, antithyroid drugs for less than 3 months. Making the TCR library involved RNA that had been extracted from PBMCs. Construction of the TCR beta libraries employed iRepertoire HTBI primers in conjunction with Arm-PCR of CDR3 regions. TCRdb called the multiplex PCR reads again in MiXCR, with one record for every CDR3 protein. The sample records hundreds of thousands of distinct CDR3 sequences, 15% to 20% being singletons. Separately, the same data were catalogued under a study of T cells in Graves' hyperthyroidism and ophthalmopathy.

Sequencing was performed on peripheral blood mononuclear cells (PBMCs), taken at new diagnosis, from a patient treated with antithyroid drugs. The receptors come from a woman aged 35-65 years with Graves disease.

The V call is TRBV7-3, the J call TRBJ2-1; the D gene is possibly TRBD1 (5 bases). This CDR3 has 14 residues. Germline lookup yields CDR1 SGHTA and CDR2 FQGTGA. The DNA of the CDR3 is TGTCGTGGGGCCCACCCTCCCTCCTACAATGAGCAGTTCTTC. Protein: CRGAHPPSYNEQFF.

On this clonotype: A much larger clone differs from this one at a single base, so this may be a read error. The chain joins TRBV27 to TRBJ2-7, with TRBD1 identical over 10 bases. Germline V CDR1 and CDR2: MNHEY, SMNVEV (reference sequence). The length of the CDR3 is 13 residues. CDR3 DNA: TGTGCCACCACTACGACAGGGGGCTACGGGCAGTACTTC. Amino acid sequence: CATTTTGGYGQYF.

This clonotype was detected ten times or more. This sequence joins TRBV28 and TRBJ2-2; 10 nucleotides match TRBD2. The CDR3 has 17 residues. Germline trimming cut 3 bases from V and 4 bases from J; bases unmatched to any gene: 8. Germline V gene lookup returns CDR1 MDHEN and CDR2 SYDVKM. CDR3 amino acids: CASSFSSLAGFTGELFF. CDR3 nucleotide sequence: TGTGCCAGCAGTTTCTCCTCACTAGCGGGGTTCACCGGGGAGCTGTTTTTT. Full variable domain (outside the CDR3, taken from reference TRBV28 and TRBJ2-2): DVKVTQSSRYLVKRTGEKVFLECVQDMDHENMFWYRQDPGLGLRLIYFSYDVKMKEKGDIPEGYSVSREKKERFSLILESASTNQTSMYLCASSFSSLAGFTGELFFGEGSRLTVL.

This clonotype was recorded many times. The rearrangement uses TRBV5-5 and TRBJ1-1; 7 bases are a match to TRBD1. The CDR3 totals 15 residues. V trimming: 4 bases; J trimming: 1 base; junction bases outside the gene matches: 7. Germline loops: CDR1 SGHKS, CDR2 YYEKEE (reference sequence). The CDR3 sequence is CASSTNQGGNTEAFF. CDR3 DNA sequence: TGTGCCAGCAGCACAAACCAGGGGGGGAACACTGAAGCTTTCTTT.

CDR3 amino acids: CSARGTYNEQFF. CDR3 in DNA: TGCAGCGCCCGGGGGACCTACAATGAGCAGTTCTTC. The chain links TRBV29-1 to TRBJ2-1, with D perhaps matching TRBD2 (6 bases). The CDR3 runs 12 residues. Germline V gives CDR1 SQVTM, CDR2 ANQGSEA. The germline V and J ends were trimmed by 7 bases and 2 bases, with 9 bases remaining between them.

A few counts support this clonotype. CDR3 coding DNA: TGTGCCAGCAAAGGCGGGACAGGAGCAGTGTGGGCTTTCTTT. Its translation: CASKGGTGAVWAFF. The rearrangement uses TRBV2 and TRBJ1-1; 8 nucleotides align to TRBD1. Germline CDR1 and CDR2: SNHLY and FYNNEI. V shed 7 bases and J 11 bases; nucleotides not matched to a gene: 15. CDR3 length equals 14 residues.

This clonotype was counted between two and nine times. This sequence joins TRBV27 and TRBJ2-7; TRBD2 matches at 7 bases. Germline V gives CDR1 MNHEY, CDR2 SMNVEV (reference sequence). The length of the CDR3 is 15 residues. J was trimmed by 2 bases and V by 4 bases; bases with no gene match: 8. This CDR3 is CASSSLTSLPYEQYF. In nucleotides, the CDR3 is TGTGCCAGCAGTTCCTTGACTAGCCTCCCCTACGAGCAGTACTTC.

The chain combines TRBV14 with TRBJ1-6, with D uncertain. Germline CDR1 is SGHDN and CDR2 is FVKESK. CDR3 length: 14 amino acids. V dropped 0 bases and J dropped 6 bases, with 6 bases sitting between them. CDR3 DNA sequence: TGTGCCAGCAGCCAAGAGCCGGTTAATTCACCCCTCCACTTT. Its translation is CASSQEPVNSPLHF.

CDR3: CASSRDSSSFTDTQYF. The CDR3 DNA reads TGTGCCAGCAGCCGCGACTCAAGTAGCTTCACAGATACGCAGTATTTT. The V and J genes are TRBV9 and TRBJ2-3; D gene unclear. The CDR3 is 16 amino acids. Trimming left V 4 bases short and J 2 bases short, with 17 bases between. Germline V lookup: CDR1 SGDLS, CDR2 YYNGEE. The full variable domain, with the rest looked up from reference TRBV9 and TRBJ2-3, is DSGVTQTPKHLITATGQRVTLRCSPRSGDLSVYWYQQSLDQGLQFLIQYYNGEERAKGNILERFSAQQFPDLHSELNLSSLELGDSALYFCASSRDSSSFTDTQYFGPGTRLTVL.

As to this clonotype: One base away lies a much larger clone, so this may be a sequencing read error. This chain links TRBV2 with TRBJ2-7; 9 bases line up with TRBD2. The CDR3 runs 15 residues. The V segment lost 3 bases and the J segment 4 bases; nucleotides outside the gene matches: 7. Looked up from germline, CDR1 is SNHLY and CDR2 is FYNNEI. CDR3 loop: CASSETGGGAYEQYF. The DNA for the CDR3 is TGTGCCAGCAGTGAGACTGGCGGGGGGGCGTACGAGCAGTACTTC.

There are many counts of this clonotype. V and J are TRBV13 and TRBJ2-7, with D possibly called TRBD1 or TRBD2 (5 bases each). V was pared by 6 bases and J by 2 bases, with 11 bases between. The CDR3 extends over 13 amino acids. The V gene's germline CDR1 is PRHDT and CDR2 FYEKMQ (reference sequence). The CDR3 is CASRRGRTYEQYF. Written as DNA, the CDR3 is TGTGCCAGCAGAAGGGGACGGACCTACGAGCAGTACTTC.

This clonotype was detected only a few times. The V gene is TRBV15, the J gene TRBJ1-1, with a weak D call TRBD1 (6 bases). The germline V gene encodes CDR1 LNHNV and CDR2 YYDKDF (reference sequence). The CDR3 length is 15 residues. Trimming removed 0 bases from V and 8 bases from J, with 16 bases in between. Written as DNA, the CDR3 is TGTGCCACCAGCAGAGACTCCTCAGGGGACGGGGAAGCTTTCTTT. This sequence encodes CATSRDSSGDGEAFF.

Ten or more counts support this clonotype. In DNA, the CDR3 is TGTGCCAGCAGTGACACCGCCCTCCACACCGGGGAGCTGTTTTTT. Protein product: CASSDTALHTGELFF. The chain combines TRBV2 with TRBJ2-2; D not certain. Trimming pared 3 bases from V and 3 bases from J, leaving 11 bases between. The CDR3 totals 15 residues. Germline CDR1 is SNHLY and CDR2 is FYNNEI.

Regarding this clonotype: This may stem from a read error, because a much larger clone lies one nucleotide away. The CDR3 is CASSFCGSTNQPQHF. The CDR3 DNA reads as TGTGCCAGCAGTTTTTGTGGGTCGACAAATCAGCCCCAGCATTTT. The V and J genes are TRBV12-3 or TRBV12-4 and TRBJ1-5; D uncertain. V lost 3 bases and J 4 bases, leaving 13 bases between the germline ends. This CDR3 has 15 amino acids.

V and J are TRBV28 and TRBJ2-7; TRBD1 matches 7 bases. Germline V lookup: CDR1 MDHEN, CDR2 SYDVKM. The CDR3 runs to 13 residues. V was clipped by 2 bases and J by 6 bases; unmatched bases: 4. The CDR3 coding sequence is TGTGCCAGCAGTTTAGCGGCAGGGGGCGAGCAGTACTTC. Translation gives CASSLAAGGEQYF. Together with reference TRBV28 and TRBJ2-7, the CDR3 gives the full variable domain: DVKVTQSSRYLVKRTGEKVFLECVQDMDHENMFWYRQDPGLGLRLIYFSYDVKMKEKGDIPEGYSVSREKKERFSLILESASTNQTSMYLCASSLAAGGEQYFGPGTRLTVT.

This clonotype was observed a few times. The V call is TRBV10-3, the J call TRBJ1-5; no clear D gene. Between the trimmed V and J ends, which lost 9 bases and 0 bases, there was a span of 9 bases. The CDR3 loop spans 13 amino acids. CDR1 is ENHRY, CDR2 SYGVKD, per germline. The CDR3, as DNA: TGTGCCATAGCAGAATATAGCAATCAGCCCCAGCATTTT. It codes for CAIAEYSNQPQHF.

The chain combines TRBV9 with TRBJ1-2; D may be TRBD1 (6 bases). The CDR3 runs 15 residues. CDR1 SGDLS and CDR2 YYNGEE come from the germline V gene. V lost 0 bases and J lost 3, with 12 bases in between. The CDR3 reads CASSVETTGHYGYTF. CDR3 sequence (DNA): TGTGCCAGCAGCGTAGAGACTACAGGGCACTATGGCTACACCTTC.

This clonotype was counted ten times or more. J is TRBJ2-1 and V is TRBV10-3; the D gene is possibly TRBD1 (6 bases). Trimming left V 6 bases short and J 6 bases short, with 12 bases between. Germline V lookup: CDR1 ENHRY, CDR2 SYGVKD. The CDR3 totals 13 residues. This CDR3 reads CAIRLTGTNEQFF. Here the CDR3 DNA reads TGTGCCATCAGACTGACAGGAACCAATGAGCAGTTCTTC.

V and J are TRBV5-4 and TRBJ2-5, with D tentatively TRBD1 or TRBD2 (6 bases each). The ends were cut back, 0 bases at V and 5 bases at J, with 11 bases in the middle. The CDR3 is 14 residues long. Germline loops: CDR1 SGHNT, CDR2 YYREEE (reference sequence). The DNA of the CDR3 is TGTGCCAGCAGCTTGGTTGGGGGGCCGGAGACCCAGTACTTC. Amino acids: CASSLVGGPETQYF.

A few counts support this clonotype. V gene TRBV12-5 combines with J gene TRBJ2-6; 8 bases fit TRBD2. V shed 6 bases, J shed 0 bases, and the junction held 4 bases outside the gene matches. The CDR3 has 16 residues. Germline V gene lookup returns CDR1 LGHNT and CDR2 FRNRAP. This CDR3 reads CASGRGGGSGANVLTF. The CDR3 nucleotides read TGTGCTAGTGGCCGGGGGGGGGGCTCTGGGGCCAACGTCCTGACTTTC.

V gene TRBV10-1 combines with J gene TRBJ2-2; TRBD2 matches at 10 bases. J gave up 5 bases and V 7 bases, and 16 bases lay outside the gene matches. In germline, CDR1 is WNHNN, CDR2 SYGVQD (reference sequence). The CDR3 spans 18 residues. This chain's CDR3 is CASTEPRVAGGGTGELFF. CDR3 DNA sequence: TGCGCCAGCACGGAGCCGCGAGTAGCGGGGGGAGGAACCGGGGAGCTGTTTTTT.

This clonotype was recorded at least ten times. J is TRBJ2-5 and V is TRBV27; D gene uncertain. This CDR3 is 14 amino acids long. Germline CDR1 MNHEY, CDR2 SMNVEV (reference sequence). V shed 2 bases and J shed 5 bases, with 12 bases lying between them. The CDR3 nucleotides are TGTGCCAGCAGTTTACGGCAGACGAGGGAGACCCAGTACTTC. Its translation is CASSLRQTRETQYF.

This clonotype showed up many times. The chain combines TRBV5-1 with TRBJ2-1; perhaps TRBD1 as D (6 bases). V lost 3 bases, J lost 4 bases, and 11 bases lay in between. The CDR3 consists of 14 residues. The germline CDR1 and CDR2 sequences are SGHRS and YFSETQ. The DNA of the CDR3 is TGCGCCAGCAGCTACCGGGACACTTACAATGAGCAGTTCTTC. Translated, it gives CASSYRDTYNEQFF.

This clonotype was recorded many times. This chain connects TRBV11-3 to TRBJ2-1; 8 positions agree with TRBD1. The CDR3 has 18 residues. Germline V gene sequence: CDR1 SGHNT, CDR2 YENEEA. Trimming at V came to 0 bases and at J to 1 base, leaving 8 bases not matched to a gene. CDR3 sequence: CASSLDTRGRISYNEQFF. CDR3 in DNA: TGTGCCAGCAGCTTAGACACCAGGGGGCGAATTTCCTACAATGAGCAGTTCTTC. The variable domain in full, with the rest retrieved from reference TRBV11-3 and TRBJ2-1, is EAGVVQSPRYKIIEKKQPVAFWCNPISGHNTLYWYLQNLGQGPELLIRYENEEAVDDSQLPKDRFSAERLKGVDSTLKIQPAELGDSAVYLCASSLDTRGRISYNEQFFGPGTRLTVL.

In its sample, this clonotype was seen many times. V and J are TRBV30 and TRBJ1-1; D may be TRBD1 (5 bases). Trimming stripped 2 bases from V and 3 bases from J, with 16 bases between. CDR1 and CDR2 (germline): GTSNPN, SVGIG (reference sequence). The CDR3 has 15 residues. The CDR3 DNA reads TGTGCCTGGAGTAGGAGGGGCAAAATGGACACTGAAGCTTTCTTT. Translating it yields CAWSRRGKMDTEAFF.

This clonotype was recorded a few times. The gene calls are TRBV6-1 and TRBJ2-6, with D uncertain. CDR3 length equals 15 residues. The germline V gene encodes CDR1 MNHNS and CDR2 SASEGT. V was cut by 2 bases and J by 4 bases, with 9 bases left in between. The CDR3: CASSEWGNGANVLTF. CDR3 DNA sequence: TGTGCCAGCAGTGAATGGGGTAACGGGGCCAACGTCCTGACTTTC.

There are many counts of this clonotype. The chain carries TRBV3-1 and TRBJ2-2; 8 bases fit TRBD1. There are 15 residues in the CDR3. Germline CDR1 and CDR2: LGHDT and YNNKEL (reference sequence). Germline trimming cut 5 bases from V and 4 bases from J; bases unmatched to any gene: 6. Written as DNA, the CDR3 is TGTGCCAGCAGCTTCCGGGACAGGCGCACCGGGGAGCTGTTTTTT. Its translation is CASSFRDRRTGELFF.

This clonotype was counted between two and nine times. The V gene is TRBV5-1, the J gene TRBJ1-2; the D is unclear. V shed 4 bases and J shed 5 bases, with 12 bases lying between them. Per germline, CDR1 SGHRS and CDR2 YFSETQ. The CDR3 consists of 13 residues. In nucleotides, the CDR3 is TGCGCCAGCAGCCCCAGTGCAGAGTATGGCTACACCTTC. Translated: CASSPSAEYGYTF.